The 32 T cell receptor beta chains given below trace back to one sample, sequenced in a study of blood T cell repertoires in COVID-19. Sequenced by immunoSEQ multiplex PCR; TCRdb stores in-frame clones only, minus some. The data hold 110,000 to 150,000 clones, with 80% to 90% observed a single time. Sequenced: PBMCs or T cells enriched from blood (not recorded which). The receptor source for this set is a man aged 60 to 69 who had recovered from COVID-19.

The genes are TRBV5-6 and TRBJ1-2; TRBD1 agrees at 7 bases. The germline V gene has CDR1 SGHDT and CDR2 YYEEEE. Germline trimming cut 3 bases from V and 5 bases from J; bases unmatched to any gene: 4. There are 13 residues in the CDR3. The CDR3 coding sequence is TGTGCCAGCAGCTCGGACAGGATATATGGCTACACCTTC. It translates to CASSSDRIYGYTF.

The chain couples TRBV15 to TRBJ2-7, with D perhaps matching TRBD1 (6 bases). The CDR3 sequence is 15 residues long. V lost 5 bases to trimming and J lost 0 bases, with 14 bases between them. Germline CDR1 reads LNHNV; CDR2 reads YYDKDF (reference sequence). CDR3 sequence reads: CATSPRGGNSYEQYF. The DNA of the CDR3 is TGTGCCACCAGCCCAAGAGGGGGAAACTCCTACGAGCAGTACTTC.

In its sample, this clone was seen once. The rearrangement joins TRBV6-5 to TRBJ1-4; 8 positions agree with TRBD1. The CDR3 length is 15 residues. CDR1 is MNHEY and CDR2 is SVGAGI in the germline V gene. J was trimmed by 0 bases and V by 7 bases; bases with no gene match: 4. CDR3 in amino acids: CASKTGGTTNEKLFF. The CDR3 nucleotides are TGTGCCAGCAAAACAGGGGGTACAACTAATGAAAAACTGTTTTTT.

This sequence joins TRBV29-1 and TRBJ2-3; tentatively, D is TRBD2 (5 bases). Trimming took 6 bases from V and 6 from J, leaving 10 bases between them. CDR1 is SQVTM, CDR2 ANQGSEA, per germline. CDR3 length: 11 residues. The CDR3 protein is CSVRPGDTQYF. As DNA, the CDR3 is TGCAGCGTCCGACCGGGGGATACGCAGTATTTT.

As concerns this clone: One end of the junction is discordant with germline, which a read error may explain. The chain carries TRBV7-3 and TRBJ2-2; perhaps TRBD2 as D (5 bases). Germline values: CDR1 SGHTA, CDR2 FQGTGA. The CDR3 consists of 14 residues. CDR3 residues: CASSLTTMTGELFF. The CDR3 coding sequence is TGTGCCAGCAGCCTAACGACTATGACCGGGGAGCTGTTTTTT.

The chain's CDR3 is CASSENQGYSYEQYF. CDR3 DNA sequence: TGTGCCAGCAGTGAAAACCAGGGATACTCCTACGAGCAGTACTTC. The chain has TRBV25-1 and TRBJ2-7, with D perhaps TRBD1 (5 bases). Germline CDR1 and CDR2: MGHDK and SYGVNS. This CDR3 contains 15 residues. The ends were cut back, 2 bases at V and 0 bases at J, with 11 bases in the middle.

This clone was counted between two and nine times. V is TRBV5-1 and J is TRBJ2-7; 9 bases align to TRBD2. The V gene end was trimmed by 3 bases and the J gene end by 5 bases; junction bases not matched to a gene: 9. CDR3 length: 15 amino acids. Per germline, CDR1 SGHRS and CDR2 YFSETQ. This CDR3 is CASSSSAGGIDEQYF. CDR3 DNA: TGCGCCAGCAGCTCTTCAGCGGGGGGAATCGACGAGCAGTACTTC.

This clone was observed once. The chain carries TRBV5-4 and TRBJ2-2, with no clear D. CDR3 length: 14 amino acids. CDR1 and CDR2 (germline): SGHNT, YYREEE (reference sequence). Trimming pared 4 bases from V and 10 bases from J, leaving 17 bases between. DNA of the CDR3: TGTGCCAGCAGCATGGGCCGGCAGGCTGCGGAGCTGTTTTTT. Encoded protein: CASSMGRQAAELFF.

This chain joins TRBV7-2 and TRBJ2-1, with D maybe TRBD1 (6 bases). Per the germline V gene, CDR1 is SGHTA and CDR2 is FQGNSA. This CDR3 has 15 residues. V gave up 0 bases and J gave up 5 bases, with 11 bases separating them. The CDR3 DNA sequence: TGTGCCAGCAGCTTAGCCACAGGGCACCACAATGAGCAGTTCTTC. Amino acid sequence: CASSLATGHHNEQFF. The full variable domain, with the rest looked up from reference TRBV7-2 and TRBJ2-1, is GAGVSQSPSNKVTEKGKDVELRCDPISGHTALYWYRQSLGQGLEFLIYFQGNSAPDKSGLPSDRFSAERTGGSVSTLTIQRTQQEDSAVYLCASSLATGHHNEQFFGPGTRLTVL.

The V gene is TRBV7-9, the J gene TRBJ1-5; tentative D call: TRBD1 (5 bases). Germline values: CDR1 SEHNR, CDR2 FQNEAQ (reference sequence). CDR3 size: 12 residues. Deletions cut 5 bases from V and 9 bases from J, with 11 bases between. The CDR3 sequence is CASSPQGSPQHF. DNA for the CDR3: TGTGCCAGCAGCCCTCAGGGTTCGCCCCAGCATTTT.

The chain has TRBV18 and TRBJ1-3; 8 bases line up with TRBD1. This CDR3 region has 16 residues. Germline CDR1 KGHSH, CDR2 LQKENI. V was pared by 4 bases and J by 0 bases, with 5 bases of the junction left unmatched. CDR3 DNA sequence: TGTGCCAGCTCACGACAGGGGCCAGACTCTGGAAACACCATATATTTT. It specifies CASSRQGPDSGNTIYF.

The V gene is TRBV7-9, the J gene TRBJ1-4; D is possibly TRBD1 (6 bases). The CDR3 has 15 amino acids. Germline V lookup: CDR1 SEHNR, CDR2 FQNEAQ (reference sequence). The V and J ends lost 3 bases and 6 bases respectively, with 14 bases between them. Here the CDR3 reads CASSFMGARDEKLFF. The CDR3 DNA follows: TGTGCCAGCAGCTTTATGGGGGCGCGGGATGAAAAACTGTTTTTT.

CDR3 coding DNA: TGTGCCAGCAGCTTAGGAGGGTCTGGAAACACCATATATTTT. This gives the protein CASSLGGSGNTIYF. This sequence joins TRBV7-9 and TRBJ1-3; no clear D gene. Trimming shortened V by 1 base and J by 1 base, and 5 bases separated the two germline ends. CDR3 length: 14 residues. Germline assignment: CDR1 SEHNR and CDR2 FQNEAQ (reference sequence). Looking up the rest from reference TRBV7-9 and TRBJ1-3 gives the full variable domain: DTGVSQNPRHKITKRGQNVTFRCDPISEHNRLYWYRQTLGQGPEFLTYFQNEAQLEKSRLLSDRFSAERPKGSFSTLEIQRTEQGDSAMYLCASSLGGSGNTIYFGEGSWLTVV.

This rearrangement joins TRBV6-6 to TRBJ1-2, with 12 bases identical to TRBD1. Trimming at V came to 5 bases and at J to 9 bases, leaving 4 bases not matched to a gene. Per the germline V gene, CDR1 is MNHNY and CDR2 is SVGAGI (reference sequence). CDR3 length equals 13 residues. The CDR3 DNA reads as TGTGCCAGCAGTCAGGGACAGGGGGCCAGCTACACCTTC. As protein: CASSQGQGASYTF.

In nucleotides, the CDR3 is TGTGCCAGCAGCCCTGACAGGGGGAGGCACGAGCAGTACTTC. It translates to CASSPDRGRHEQYF. The chain links TRBV14 to TRBJ2-7; 9 bases line up with TRBD1. With 4 bases clipped from V and 5 bases from J, the junction kept 6 bases outside the gene matches. The germline V gene has CDR1 SGHDN and CDR2 FVKESK. The CDR3 contains 14 residues.

The chain uses TRBV5-6 and TRBJ2-2; weak D call: TRBD1 (5 bases). Germline loops: CDR1 SGHDT, CDR2 YYEEEE. V lost 1 base and J 5 bases, leaving 15 bases between the germline ends. This CDR3 spans 16 amino acids. The CDR3 loop reads CASSLRDRRFTGELFF. The DNA of the CDR3 is TGTGCCAGCAGCTTGAGAGACAGAAGGTTTACCGGGGAGCTGTTTTTT.

Comment on this clone: The junction departs from the called germline gene at one end, perhaps through a read error. J is TRBJ2-1 and V is TRBV5-4, with TRBD2 matching 7 bases. In germline, CDR1 is SGHNT, CDR2 YYREEE (reference sequence). This CDR3 spans 12 amino acids. This CDR3 is CASTLIAGRMLF. For the CDR3, the DNA is TGTGCCAGCACCCTAATAGCGGGTAGGATGCTCTTC.

This rearrangement joins TRBV6-5 to TRBJ1-1; D might be TRBD1 (5 bases). The CDR3 is 12 amino acids. CDR1 MNHEY and CDR2 SVGAGI come from the germline V gene. Trimming left V 0 bases short and J 11 bases short, with 10 bases between. CDR3 sequence reads: CASSYSQGIAFF. For the CDR3, the DNA is TGTGCCAGCAGTTACTCTCAGGGTATTGCTTTCTTT.

This chain links TRBV30 with TRBJ1-5; 9 nucleotides line up with TRBD1. V was pared by 2 bases and J by 6 bases, with 5 bases of the junction left unmatched. CDR1 is GTSNPN and CDR2 is SVGIG in the germline V gene (reference sequence). The CDR3 runs to 14 residues. In DNA, the CDR3 is TGTGCCTGGAGTCCCAGGACAGGGGTTCAGCCCCAGCATTTT. Its translation: CAWSPRTGVQPQHF.

The V and J genes are TRBV7-2 and TRBJ2-7; 11 bases line up with TRBD2. Germline trimming cut 5 bases from V and 3 bases from J; bases unmatched to any gene: 3. This CDR3 is built from 14 residues. Germline lookup yields CDR1 SGHTA and CDR2 FQGNSA. The CDR3 coding sequence is TGTGCCAGCAGCCGCGGACTAGCGGGCTACGAGCAGTACTTC. It yields the protein CASSRGLAGYEQYF.

The rearrangement joins TRBV9 to TRBJ2-7; D might be TRBD1 (5 bases). Trimming stripped 0 bases from V and 7 bases from J, with 11 bases between. The CDR3 length is 13 residues. Germline CDR1 reads SGDLS; CDR2 reads YYNGEE. The CDR3 DNA follows: TGTGCCAGCAGCGTAGCTCCAGGGTTTGAGCAGTACTTC. It translates to CASSVAPGFEQYF. Together with reference TRBV9 and TRBJ2-7, the CDR3 gives the full variable domain: DSGVTQTPKHLITATGQRVTLRCSPRSGDLSVYWYQQSLDQGLQFLIQYYNGEERAKGNILERFSAQQFPDLHSELNLSSLELGDSALYFCASSVAPGFEQYFGPGTRLTVT.

V usage is TRBV19 and J usage is TRBJ1-1; unclear D gene. The V and J ends lost 2 bases and 0 bases respectively, with 4 bases between them. Looked up from germline, CDR1 is LNHDA and CDR2 is SQIVND (reference sequence). The CDR3 spans 13 residues. CDR3 DNA: TGTGCCAGTAGTATAACGGTGAACACTGAAGCTTTCTTT. Its translation: CASSITVNTEAFF.

This clone was seen a single time. V is TRBV3-1 (or the pseudogene TRBV3-2) and J is TRBJ2-5, with D tentatively TRBD2 (5 bases). CDR1 and CDR2 (germline): LGHDT, YNNKEL (reference sequence). The CDR3 is 14 amino acids. Trimming pared 1 base from V and 3 bases from J, leaving 9 bases between. Here the CDR3 reads CASSQVQAEETQYF. CDR3 coding DNA: TGTGCCAGCAGCCAAGTGCAAGCGGAAGAGACCCAGTACTTC.

The gene calls are TRBV5-6 and TRBJ1-2; 7 bases line up with TRBD1. The V and J ends lost 4 bases and 8 bases, in that order; junction bases with no gene match: 11. The V gene's germline CDR1 is SGHDT and CDR2 YYEEEE. The CDR3 covers 14 residues. CDR3 sequence reads: CASSQDRHFLGYTF. CDR3 sequence (DNA): TGTGCCAGCAGCCAGGACAGGCACTTTCTCGGCTACACCTTC.

Here the CDR3 DNA reads TGTGCCAGTAAACCCAGGGGGCGGTGGACCGGGGAGCTGTTTTTT. Its protein product is CASKPRGRWTGELFF. The rearrangement uses TRBV19 and TRBJ2-2, with 8 bases that match TRBD1. The germline V gene has CDR1 LNHDA and CDR2 SQIVND (reference sequence). The CDR3 covers 15 residues. Trimming took 7 bases from V and 5 from J; bases not matched to a gene: 9.

The chain links TRBV2 to TRBJ2-1, with D perhaps matching TRBD2 (5 bases). The V and J ends lost 7 bases and 2 bases respectively, with 9 bases between them. The CDR3 runs to 13 residues. CDR1 and CDR2 from the germline V gene are SNHLY and FYNNEI. CDR3 nucleotides: TGTGCCAGCATGGCGGGTCCCTACAATGAGCAGTTCTTC. As protein: CASMAGPYNEQFF.

This clone was detected only a few times. The chain uses TRBV21-1 and TRBJ1-4; TRBD1 was called by the table and not checked on the DNA. TRBV21-1 is a recognized pseudogene. The length of the CDR3 is 18 residues. CDR3 loop: CASSKGVTGGFFREKLFF. CDR3 nucleotides: TGTGCCAGCAGCAAAGGGGTGACAGGGGGGTTTTTTCGTGAAAAACTGTTTTTT.

This chain uses TRBV5-1 with TRBJ2-2, with D possibly TRBD2 on 5 matching bases. The ends were cut back, 0 bases at V and 0 bases at J, with 18 bases in the middle. This CDR3 contains 19 residues. Germline V gene lookup returns CDR1 SGHRS and CDR2 YFSETQ. CDR3 DNA: TGCGCCAGCAGCTTGGCCAGGACTTCTACCCCGACGAACACCGGGGAGCTGTTTTTT. Protein sequence: CASSLARTSTPTNTGELFF.

This chain uses TRBV3-1 (or the pseudogene TRBV3-2) with TRBJ1-1, with D possibly TRBD1 on 5 matching bases. V dropped 4 bases and J dropped 1 base, with 13 bases sitting between them. Germline assignment: CDR1 LGHDT and CDR2 YNNKEL (reference sequence). CDR3 size: 15 residues. Here the CDR3 DNA reads TGTGCCAGCAGCCCCCCGGGACTTAGGAACACTGAAGCTTTCTTT. It encodes CASSPPGLRNTEAFF.

The chain recombines TRBV10-1 with TRBJ2-3; 12 positions match TRBD2. Germline trimming cut 6 bases from V and 3 bases from J; bases unmatched to any gene: 7. The CDR3 loop spans 16 amino acids. Germline assignment: CDR1 WNHNN and CDR2 SYGVQD (reference sequence). The DNA of the CDR3 is TGCGCCAGCAGCCCTACACTAGCGGGAGGAACAGATACGCAGTATTTT. The encoded protein is CASSPTLAGGTDTQYF.

V is TRBV28 and J is TRBJ2-3, with D uncertain. V lost 5 bases and J lost 14, with 23 bases in between. Germline V CDR1 and CDR2: MDHEN, SYDVKM. The CDR3 loop spans 14 amino acids. The chain's CDR3 is CASSPRITPVRPYF. The CDR3 DNA is TGTGCCAGCAGTCCGAGAATCACCCCTGTCCGTCCGTATTTT.

J is TRBJ2-1 and V is TRBV24-1, with D unclear. Germline V gene sequence: CDR1 KGHDR, CDR2 SFDVKD. With 4 bases removed from V and 7 bases from J, the gap between germline ends came to 25 bases. The CDR3 consists of 18 residues. The CDR3 loop is CATSELAPFEVEWNEQFF. In nucleotides, the CDR3 is TGTGCCACCAGTGAACTCGCCCCCTTTGAGGTAGAATGGAATGAGCAGTTCTTC.